The next 25 T cell receptor beta chains were all read from a single sample in a study of blood T cell dynamics during melanoma immunotherapy (dated by TCRdb to about 2020). The method was the immunoSEQ multiplex PCR assay. TCRdb stores this immuneACCESS table with in-frame sequences only. Part of the clones is absent; in the studies checked, under half of the shortfall reflects unresolved V genes, and no reason is known for the rest. Within this sample are fewer than 25,000 clones, with roughly 90% of them counted one time only. Together, the top ten hold roughly 1.2% of the sample. Taken with the paper, the label for time point translates to: pre-treatment baseline. Sequencing used blood, obtained from a patient treated with checkpoint blockade. The receptors here all came from a human donor with melanoma.

The rearrangement joins TRBV7-8 to TRBJ2-1, with D possibly TRBD1 on 6 matching bases. V was pared by 5 bases and J by 0 bases, with 14 bases between. There are 16 residues in the CDR3. Germline CDR1 is SGHVS and CDR2 is FQNEAQ. The CDR3 is CASSPGVTSSYNEQFF. In DNA, the CDR3 is TGTGCCAGCAGCCCAGGGGTTACGAGCTCCTACAATGAGCAGTTCTTC.

The genes are TRBV6-4 and TRBJ2-1; D gene unclear. CDR1 and CDR2 (germline): MRHNA, SNTAGT. V was pared by 6 bases and J by 0 bases, with 12 bases between. There are 15 residues in the CDR3. CDR3 nucleotide sequence: TGTGCCAGCAGCCCGACCCCGAGCTCCTACAATGAGCAGTTCTTC. Translated: CASSPTPSSYNEQFF.

The chain links TRBV7-9 to TRBJ1-1, with TRBD1 as a possible D gene (6 bases). The germline V and J ends were trimmed by 5 bases and 4 bases, with 14 bases remaining between them. Germline CDR1 is SEHNR and CDR2 is FQNEAQ (reference sequence). The CDR3 runs to 14 residues. CDR3 DNA: TGTGCCAGCAGCCACAACAGGGCCGGCACTGAAGCTTTCTTT. Protein: CASSHNRAGTEAFF.

The rearrangement links TRBV28 to TRBJ1-4; perhaps TRBD1 as D (5 bases). Germline lookup yields CDR1 MDHEN and CDR2 SYDVKM. V dropped 8 bases and J dropped 7 bases, with 17 bases sitting between them. The CDR3 spans 14 residues. CDR3 in DNA: TGTGCCAGCGGCGGGGCGGAGGCCGGTGAAAAACTGTTTTTT. Translating it yields CASGGAEAGEKLFF.

The chain couples TRBV5-6 to TRBJ1-1, with D hard to call. The CDR3 has 15 residues. Trimming pared 0 bases from V and 0 bases from J, leaving 9 bases between. CDR1 is SGHDT and CDR2 is YYEEEE in the germline V gene. In DNA, the CDR3 is TGTGCCAGCAGCTTGGTGGGAGAGTTGAACACTGAAGCTTTCTTT. Its protein is CASSLVGELNTEAFF.

The rearrangement links TRBV5-1 to TRBJ1-4, with a possible D match to TRBD1 (6 bases). Trimming removed 4 bases at V and 0 bases at J, with 13 bases between. The V gene's germline CDR1 is SGHRS and CDR2 YFSETQ. The CDR3 consists of 16 residues. DNA for the CDR3: TGCGCCAGCAGCCGTGACAGGTTTTCAACTAATGAAAAACTGTTTTTT. Its translation: CASSRDRFSTNEKLFF.

The J gene is TRBJ2-7, the V gene TRBV2, with 8 bases fitting TRBD1. CDR1 is SNHLY and CDR2 is FYNNEI in the germline V gene. This CDR3 has 13 residues. With 5 bases clipped from V and 6 bases from J, the junction kept 6 bases outside the gene matches. This chain's CDR3 is CASSTGGSGEQYF. The CDR3 DNA is TGTGCCAGCAGTACAGGGGGTTCGGGCGAGCAGTACTTC.

The CDR3 nucleotides read TGTGCCAGCAGTTTAACAGGGTTGGCGGAAAAACTGTTTTTT. Its protein is CASSLTGLAEKLFF. V usage is TRBV27 and J usage is TRBJ1-4; D possibly corresponds to TRBD1 (6 bases). This CDR3 is 14 amino acids long. Germline V lookup: CDR1 MNHEY, CDR2 SMNVEV (reference sequence). V was trimmed by 2 bases and J by 8 bases, leaving 12 bases between them.

The chain recombines TRBV19 with TRBJ2-2; 13 bases align to TRBD2. The CDR3 length is 16 residues. Looked up from germline, CDR1 is LNHDA and CDR2 is SQIVND (reference sequence). V trimming: 6 bases; J trimming: 7 bases; junction bases outside the gene matches: 8. CDR3 nucleotides: TGTGCCAGTAGCCCGACTAGCGGGGGGCGTGGCGGGGAGCTGTTTTTT. The encoded protein is CASSPTSGGRGGELFF.

V gene TRBV10-1 combines with J gene TRBJ2-7; 11 bases line up with TRBD2. Germline CDR1 WNHNN, CDR2 SYGVQD (reference sequence). Germline trimming cut 3 bases from V and 4 bases from J; bases unmatched to any gene: 2. CDR3 size: 14 residues. As DNA, the CDR3 is TGCGCCAGCAGTGACACTAGCGGGGGATACGAGCAGTACTTC. As protein: CASSDTSGGYEQYF.

A single count supports this clone. Here the CDR3 reads CATVPSGRARTGELFF. For the CDR3, the DNA is TGTGCCACGGTACCTAGCGGGAGGGCGCGCACCGGGGAGCTGTTTTTT. The chain uses TRBV19 and TRBJ2-2, with 12 bases matching TRBD2. CDR3 length equals 16 residues. Losses at the gene ends were 10 bases for V and 4 bases for J; bases not matched to a gene: 10. From germline, CDR1 is LNHDA and CDR2 SQIVND (reference sequence). Looking up the rest from reference TRBV19 and TRBJ2-2 gives the full variable domain: DGGITQSPKYLFRKEGQNVTLSCEQNLNHDAMYWYRQDPGQGLRLIYYSQIVNDFQKGDIAEGYSVSREKKESFPLTVTSAQKNPTAFYLCATVPSGRARTGELFFGEGSRLTVL.

This clone was recorded once. J is TRBJ1-1 and V is TRBV12-5; D is unresolved. This CDR3 is built from 16 residues. Germline V gene data show CDR1 as LGHNT and CDR2 as FRNRAP. The V end was cut by 6 bases, the J end by 10 bases, with 27 bases between. The CDR3 here is CASGPRAGPNPIPAFF. The CDR3 coding sequence is TGTGCTAGTGGGCCTCGGGCAGGACCAAACCCCATCCCAGCTTTCTTT.

The J gene is TRBJ2-2, the V gene TRBV9; D unresolved. Germline V gene data show CDR1 as SGDLS and CDR2 as YYNGEE. Trimming took off 4 bases at V and 6 bases at J, with 13 bases between the two ends. The length of the CDR3 is 14 residues. Here the CDR3 reads CASSTRVRPGELFF. The CDR3 nucleotides are TGTGCCAGCAGCACCCGCGTTCGCCCCGGGGAGCTGTTTTTT.

The chain's CDR3 is CASTEDGGGYGYTF. CDR3 coding DNA: TGTGCCAGCACCGAGGATGGGGGTGGCTATGGCTACACCTTC. The chain combines TRBV9 with TRBJ1-2; weak D call: TRBD1 (5 bases). The V and J ends lost 6 bases and 4 bases respectively, with 16 bases between them. CDR1 and CDR2 (germline): SGDLS, YYNGEE. The CDR3 totals 14 residues.

The V and J genes are TRBV6-6 and TRBJ1-1, with a tentative D call TRBD1 (5 bases). The CDR3 covers 10 residues. In germline, CDR1 is MNHNY, CDR2 SVGAGI (reference sequence). V shed 6 bases and J shed 7 bases, with 6 bases lying between them. CDR3 amino acids: CASSRVEAFF. DNA for the CDR3: TGTGCCAGCAGCAGGGTTGAAGCTTTCTTT.

This chain uses TRBV9 with TRBJ2-3; 9 bases align to TRBD2. The CDR3 has 19 amino acids. Germline assignment: CDR1 SGDLS and CDR2 YYNGEE. V gave up 4 bases and J gave up 5 bases; unmatched junction bases: 20. The CDR3 DNA follows: TGTGCCAGCAGCCCGGGACTAGCTGACAACAGCGCCACAAGAGATACGCAGTATTTT. It translates to CASSPGLADNSATRDTQYF.

The chain employs TRBV19 and TRBJ1-1, with TRBD1 matching 9 bases. Unmatched junction bases numbered 4, after V lost 4 bases and J lost 4 bases. This CDR3 has 14 amino acids. Germline CDR1 and CDR2: LNHDA and SQIVND (reference sequence). CDR3 sequence reads: CASSNRGLGTEAFF. Written as DNA, the CDR3 is TGTGCCAGTAGTAACAGGGGGCTCGGCACTGAAGCTTTCTTT. The whole variable domain, filled in from reference TRBV19 and TRBJ1-1, reads DGGITQSPKYLFRKEGQNVTLSCEQNLNHDAMYWYRQDPGQGLRLIYYSQIVNDFQKGDIAEGYSVSREKKESFPLTVTSAQKNPTAFYLCASSNRGLGTEAFFGQGTRLTVV.

The CDR3 DNA reads as TGTGCCAGTAGTATAAGTTTTTCTGGGACAGGGAAACAAGAGACCCAGTACTTC. This encodes CASSISFSGTGKQETQYF. The V and J genes are TRBV19 and TRBJ2-5; 9 bases are shared with TRBD1. Germline assignment: CDR1 LNHDA and CDR2 SQIVND (reference sequence). This CDR3 is built from 18 residues. V shed 2 bases, J shed 2 bases, and the junction held 12 bases outside the gene matches.

The chain is built from TRBV11-2 and TRBJ2-7; D is ambiguous. The CDR3 spans 15 residues. The V gene's germline CDR1 is SGHAT and CDR2 FQNNGV. Trimming cost V 5 bases and J 3 bases, with 17 bases left between them. Here the CDR3 DNA reads TGTGCCAGCAGCGTCAGATCCTCGCAAATCTACGAGCAGTACTTC. Translated: CASSVRSSQIYEQYF.

J is TRBJ2-1 and V is TRBV5-1; D not certain. V lost 1 base and J lost 12, with 20 bases in between. The CDR3 runs to 15 residues. Germline CDR1 is SGHRS and CDR2 is YFSETQ. In nucleotides, the CDR3 is TGCGCCAGCAGCTTGTCCCCTGTCAGCGCCGTGGTGCAGTTCTTC. It specifies CASSLSPVSAVVQFF.

The chain recombines TRBV5-4 with TRBJ1-1; D call uncertain. CDR3 size: 13 residues. Trimming pared 1 base from V and 4 bases from J, leaving 8 bases between. Germline V gene data show CDR1 as SGHNT and CDR2 as YYREEE (reference sequence). CDR3 region: CASSLSPGTEAFF. Here the CDR3 DNA reads TGTGCCAGCAGCTTGTCCCCGGGCACTGAAGCTTTCTTT. The complete variable domain, with remaining parts taken from reference TRBV5-4 and TRBJ1-1, reads ETGVTQSPTHLIKTRGQQVTLRCSSQSGHNTVSWYQQALGQGPQFIFQYYREEENGRGNFPPRFSGLQFPNYSSELNVNALELDDSALYLCASSLSPGTEAFFGQGTRLTVV.

V gene TRBV7-9 combines with J gene TRBJ2-7, with D unclear. Trimming shortened V by 5 bases and J by 2 bases, and 7 bases separated the two germline ends. The CDR3 totals 12 residues. Germline V gene data show CDR1 as SEHNR and CDR2 as FQNEAQ (reference sequence). DNA of the CDR3: TGTGCCAGCAGCCTTAATACCTACGAGCAGTACTTC. Translating gives CASSLNTYEQYF. Based on the CDR3 plus reference TRBV7-9 and TRBJ2-7, the full variable domain is DTGVSQNPRHKITKRGQNVTFRCDPISEHNRLYWYRQTLGQGPEFLTYFQNEAQLEKSRLLSDRFSAERPKGSFSTLEIQRTEQGDSAMYLCASSLNTYEQYFGPGTRLTVT.

This chain joins TRBV7-9 and TRBJ2-3, with 8 bases aligning to TRBD2. Germline-derived CDR1 and CDR2 are SEHNR and FQNEAQ (reference sequence). Unmatched junction bases numbered 13, after V lost 1 base and J lost 4 bases. CDR3 length: 18 amino acids. The CDR3 here is CASSLVQRGTLLADTQYF. The DNA for the CDR3 is TGTGCCAGCAGCTTAGTGCAGCGGGGGACTTTATTGGCAGATACGCAGTATTTT.

The J gene is TRBJ2-3, the V gene TRBV4-2; D is possibly TRBD2 (6 bases). Germline assignment: CDR1 LGHNA and CDR2 YNFKEQ. The V end lost 4 bases, the J end lost 1 base, and 15 bases lay between the germline ends. This CDR3 is built from 16 residues. The CDR3 DNA reads as TGTGCCAGCAGCCCCCTGTCGGGAGTCGGCACAGATACGCAGTATTTT. It translates to CASSPLSGVGTDTQYF.

J is TRBJ2-2 and V is TRBV11-3, with 9 bases matching TRBD2. Germline V gene sequence: CDR1 SGHNT, CDR2 YENEEA. The CDR3 length is 15 residues. V lost 5 bases to trimming and J lost 6 bases; unmatched junction nucleotides: 7. Here the CDR3 DNA reads TGTGCCAGCAGCCTTAGCGGGAGAAAGGCCGGGGAGCTGTTTTTT. Its protein product is CASSLSGRKAGELFF.